Below, 13 T cell receptor beta chains from the same sample are listed, as sequenced in a study of T cells in Graves' hyperthyroidism and ophthalmopathy. Authors of the study amplified TCR beta CDR3 regions from RNA transcripts. Researchers ran a first-round RT-PCR on the TCR CDR3 using the HTBI primer set. MiXCR, applied by TCRdb to the multiplex PCR reads, yields one record per CDR3 protein. The top ten clones hold 45% to 55% of a sample with about 460,000 distinct CDR3 sequences, 20% to 25% of them seen once. The specimen sequenced was blood. The receptors here all came from a woman in her seventies with Graves' ophthalmopathy.

There are a few counts of this clonotype. This chain uses TRBV18 with TRBJ1-2, with D uncertain. Trimming cost V 3 bases and J 2 bases, with 16 bases left between them. The CDR3 loop spans 16 amino acids. Per germline, CDR1 KGHSH and CDR2 LQKENI. The CDR3 region is CASSPRGLAENYGYTF. The CDR3 nucleotides read TGTGCCAGCTCACCCCGGGGATTGGCAGAGAACTATGGCTACACCTTC.

The gene calls are TRBV7-8 and TRBJ2-1, with 14 bases identical to TRBD2. Germline V CDR1 and CDR2: SGHVS, FQNEAQ. This CDR3 is 19 amino acids long. Trimming removed 0 bases from V and 9 bases from J; junction bases left unmatched: 13. The CDR3 DNA is TGTGCCAGCAGCTTAGCAGGCTTCGGGGCCGGGACTAGCGGGAGTGAGCAGTTCTTC. As protein: CASSLAGFGAGTSGSEQFF.

To note about this clonotype: This clone may be a read error of a much larger clone one base away. The rearrangement uses TRBV28 and TRBJ1-1; 7 nucleotides align to TRBD1. This CDR3 is built from 14 residues. Germline-derived CDR1 and CDR2 are MDHEN and SYDVKM. The CDR3 loop reads CASTPGTVNTETFF. The CDR3 DNA reads TGTGCCAGCACCCCTGGGACAGTGAACACTGAAACTTTCTTT.

The rearrangement links TRBV6-5 to TRBJ1-2; 7 bases match TRBD1. V shed 5 bases and J 2 bases; nucleotides not matched to a gene: 14. There are 17 residues in the CDR3. The germline V gene encodes CDR1 MNHEY and CDR2 SVGAGI. CDR3 coding DNA: TGTGCCAGCAGTCCTCGACAGGGACTATTTTTGAACTATGGCTACACCTTC. Translation: CASSPRQGLFLNYGYTF.

V usage is TRBV18 and J usage is TRBJ1-1; weak D call: TRBD1 (6 bases). CDR3 size: 14 residues. Trimming took 5 bases from V and 11 from J, leaving 21 bases between them. Germline CDR1 and CDR2: KGHSH and LQKENI. CDR3: CASSTAMDSSLAFF. The DNA for the CDR3 is TGTGCCAGCTCAACGGCGATGGACAGCAGTTTGGCTTTCTTT. Full variable domain (outside the CDR3, taken from reference TRBV18 and TRBJ1-1): NAGVMQNPRHLVRRRGQEARLRCSPMKGHSHVYWYRQLPEEGLKFMVYLQKENIIDESGMPKERFSAEFPKEGPSILRIQQVVRGDSAAYFCASSTAMDSSLAFFGQGTRLTVV.

This clonotype was counted a few times. For the CDR3, the DNA is TGTGCCAGCAGTGAGGAATACAGGGGACCCCTCCACTTT. Protein sequence: CASSEEYRGPLHF. V is TRBV6-1 and J is TRBJ1-6, with 7 bases identical to TRBD1. The CDR3 loop spans 13 amino acids. The V gene end was trimmed by 3 bases and the J gene end by 12 bases; junction bases not matched to a gene: 5. Looked up from germline, CDR1 is MNHNS and CDR2 is SASEGT.

This clonotype was detected only a few times. The genes are TRBV28 and TRBJ2-1; unclear D gene. From germline, CDR1 is MDHEN and CDR2 SYDVKM. This CDR3 spans 14 amino acids. V lost 2 bases, J lost 4 bases, and 9 bases lay in between. The CDR3 DNA is TGTGCCAGCAGTTTAGGGTCGCCATACAATGAGCAGTTCTTC. Translated: CASSLGSPYNEQFF.

This clonotype showed up just a few times. Here the CDR3 reads CASSPNGRTIYF. CDR3 nucleotide sequence: TGTGCCAGCAGCCCCAACGGGCGCACCATATATTTT. The V and J genes are TRBV7-3 and TRBJ1-3; no clear D. Trimming pared 5 bases from V and 9 bases from J, leaving 11 bases between. The germline V gene encodes CDR1 SGHTA and CDR2 FQGTGA. The CDR3 runs 12 residues.

The CDR3 DNA is TGTGCCAGCAGCTCGGGACTAGCGGTAACAGATACGCAGTATTTT. Protein: CASSSGLAVTDTQYF. The chain combines TRBV7-6 with TRBJ2-3, with 11 bases lining up with TRBD2. Trimming at V came to 4 bases and at J to 3 bases, leaving 3 bases not matched to a gene. This CDR3 is 15 amino acids long. Germline CDR1 and CDR2: SGHVS and FNYEAQ.

This clonotype was found many times. The CDR3 sequence is CASSLEGFGYTF. CDR3 bases: TGTGCCAGCAGCTTAGAAGGGTTCGGCTACACCTTC. V and J are TRBV11-2 and TRBJ1-2; no clear D. Per germline, CDR1 SGHAT and CDR2 FQNNGV. The CDR3 covers 12 residues. Trimming stripped 0 bases from V and 8 bases from J, with 7 bases between. The entire variable domain, with the rest obtained from reference TRBV11-2 and TRBJ1-2, is as follows: EAGVAQSPRYKIIEKRQSVAFWCNPISGHATLYWYQQILGQGPKLLIQFQNNGVVDDSQLPKDRFSAERLKGVDSTLKIQPAKLEDSAVYLCASSLEGFGYTFGSGTRLTVV.

In its sample, this clonotype was seen a few times. The rearrangement joins TRBV28 to TRBJ2-6; no firm D call. Trimming removed 6 bases from V and 4 bases from J, with 7 bases in between. CDR3 length: 13 amino acids. Germline V gene data show CDR1 as MDHEN and CDR2 as SYDVKM. CDR3 sequence (DNA): TGTGCCAGCAGGTTCCGGGGGGCCAACGTCCTGACTTTC. This codes for CASRFRGANVLTF.

V and J are TRBV10-3 and TRBJ1-5; D remains unclear. The CDR3 length is 13 residues. Germline assignment: CDR1 ENHRY and CDR2 SYGVKD. The V and J ends lost 3 bases and 6 bases respectively, with 9 bases between them. This chain's CDR3 is CAISDEGSQPQHF. In DNA form, the CDR3 reads TGTGCCATCAGTGACGAGGGAAGTCAGCCCCAGCATTTT.

The genes are TRBV6-1 and TRBJ1-6, with D tentatively TRBD1 (5 bases). Trimming pared 7 bases from V and 9 bases from J, leaving 16 bases between. This CDR3 is built from 14 residues. Looked up from germline, CDR1 is MNHNS and CDR2 is SASEGT. The CDR3 region is CASMYRKVGSPLHF. The DNA of the CDR3 is TGTGCCAGCATGTACAGGAAAGTAGGTTCACCCCTCCACTTT.